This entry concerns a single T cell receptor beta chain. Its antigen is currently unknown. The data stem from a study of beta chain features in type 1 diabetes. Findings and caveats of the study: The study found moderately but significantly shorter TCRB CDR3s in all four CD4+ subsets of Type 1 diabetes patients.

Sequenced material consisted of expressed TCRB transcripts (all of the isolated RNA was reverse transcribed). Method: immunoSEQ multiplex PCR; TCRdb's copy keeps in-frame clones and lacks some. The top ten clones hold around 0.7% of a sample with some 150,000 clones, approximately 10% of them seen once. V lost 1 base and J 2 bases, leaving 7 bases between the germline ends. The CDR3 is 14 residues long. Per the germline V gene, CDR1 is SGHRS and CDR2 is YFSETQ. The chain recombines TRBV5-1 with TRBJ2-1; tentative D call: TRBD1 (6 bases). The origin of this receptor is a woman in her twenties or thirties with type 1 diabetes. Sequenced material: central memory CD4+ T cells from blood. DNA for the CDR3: TGCGCCAGCAGCTTGCCAGGGGCCTACAATGAGCAGTTCTTC. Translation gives CASSLPGAYNEQFF.